Below are 23 T cell receptor beta chains sequenced from a single sample in a study of blood T cell repertoires in COVID-19. Profiling relied on immunoSEQ multiplex PCR, and the TCRdb table lists in-frame clones only, not all of them. The table has 360,000 or so clones, 88% seen once. What was sequenced was PBMCs or T cells enriched from blood (not recorded which). The source of these receptors is a woman aged 25 to 39 who had been exposed to COVID-19.

The V and J genes are TRBV7-9 and TRBJ2-7, with a weak D call TRBD2 (7 bases). The germline gives CDR1 SEHNR, CDR2 FQNEAQ (reference sequence). The CDR3 has 14 amino acids. V lost 5 bases, J lost 0 bases, and 11 bases lay in between. The CDR3 loop reads CASSHAGASYEQYF. DNA for the CDR3: TGTGCCAGCAGCCACGCGGGGGCCTCCTACGAGCAGTACTTC.

V gene TRBV19 combines with J gene TRBJ2-1; TRBD2 aligns across 12 bases. Germline V gives CDR1 LNHDA, CDR2 SQIVND (reference sequence). The V segment lost 6 bases and the J segment 4 bases; nucleotides outside the gene matches: 22. CDR3 length: 21 residues. The CDR3 region has the DNA TGTGCCAGTAGGATGGAAGCGGCTAGCGGGAGGGTGTTGCCAATATACAATGAGCAGTTCTTC. This gives the protein CASRMEAASGRVLPIYNEQFF.

This chain connects TRBV11-3 to TRBJ2-3, with TRBD2 matching over 14 bases. Germline V lookup: CDR1 SGHNT, CDR2 YENEEA. This CDR3 spans 20 amino acids. Unmatched junction bases numbered 11, after V lost 1 base and J lost 2 bases. The DNA of the CDR3 is TGTGCCAGCAGCTTAGGCTGGACTAGCGGGAGGATATGGGACACAGATACGCAGTATTTT. Residues: CASSLGWTSGRIWDTDTQYF. Together with reference TRBV11-3 and TRBJ2-3, the CDR3 gives the full variable domain: EAGVVQSPRYKIIEKKQPVAFWCNPISGHNTLYWYLQNLGQGPELLIRYENEEAVDDSQLPKDRFSAERLKGVDSTLKIQPAELGDSAVYLCASSLGWTSGRIWDTDTQYFGPGTRLTVL.

The CDR3 protein is CASTSRPQETQYF. The CDR3 DNA is TGTGCCAGCACCTCCCGTCCCCAAGAGACCCAGTACTTC. This chain links TRBV7-9 with TRBJ2-5; D is unresolved. The germline CDR1 and CDR2 sequences are SEHNR and FQNEAQ (reference sequence). The V and J ends lost 7 bases and 1 base respectively, with 10 bases between them. The CDR3 loop spans 13 amino acids.

This chain links TRBV7-8 with TRBJ2-1; tentatively, D is TRBD1 or TRBD2 (6 bases each). V dropped 5 bases and J dropped 4 bases, with 21 bases sitting between them. The CDR3 sequence is 17 residues long. Germline V gene sequence: CDR1 SGHVS, CDR2 FQNEAQ. The CDR3 coding sequence is TGTGCCAGCAGCCGGGGGCAGGGAAGTCGACGGTACAATGAGCAGTTCTTC. Protein product: CASSRGQGSRRYNEQFF. Full variable domain (remainder filled in from reference TRBV7-8 and TRBJ2-1): GAGVSQSPRYKVAKRGQDVALRCDPISGHVSLFWYQQALGQGPEFLTYFQNEAQLDKSGLPSDRFFAERPEGSVSTLKIQRTQQEDSAVYLCASSRGQGSRRYNEQFFGPGTRLTVL.

The chain carries TRBV2 and TRBJ1-3; D remains unclear. V gave up 2 bases and J gave up 4 bases, with 9 bases separating them. CDR3 length equals 14 residues. The V gene's germline CDR1 is SNHLY and CDR2 FYNNEI. CDR3 nucleotide sequence: TGTGCCAGCAGTGAATCTGGCGGAGGAAACACCATATATTTT. Translating it yields CASSESGGGNTIYF.

The rearrangement joins TRBV3-1 (or the pseudogene TRBV3-2) to TRBJ2-5; 10 positions agree with TRBD2. The germline V gene has CDR1 LGHDT and CDR2 YNNKEL (reference sequence). The CDR3 consists of 18 residues. Losses at the gene ends were 4 bases for V and 3 bases for J; bases not matched to a gene: 14. The CDR3 region has the DNA TGTGCCAGCAGCCTCAATACCGCGGGACTAGCGCCTAAAGAGACCCAGTACTTC. Protein: CASSLNTAGLAPKETQYF.

A single count supports this clone. This same CDR3 is encoded by further DNA sequences in the sample. V gene TRBV7-9 combines with J gene TRBJ1-1; D unresolved. The CDR3 has 11 residues. Per germline, CDR1 SEHNR and CDR2 FQNEAQ (reference sequence). V shed 4 bases and J shed 2 bases, with 2 bases lying between them. For the CDR3, the DNA is TGTGCCAGCAGCTCTAACACTGAAGCTTTCTTT. Encoded protein: CASSSNTEAFF.

The chain couples TRBV5-1 to TRBJ1-1; D ambiguous. Germline V gives CDR1 SGHRS, CDR2 YFSETQ. This CDR3 is built from 12 residues. V lost 6 bases to trimming and J lost 0 bases, with 6 bases between them. The CDR3 coding sequence is TGCGCCAGCACAGGATTGAACACTGAAGCTTTCTTT. This translates into CASTGLNTEAFF.

The V call is TRBV27, the J call TRBJ1-5; no firm D call. V shed 9 bases and J shed 5 bases, with 17 bases lying between them. Looked up from germline, CDR1 is MNHEY and CDR2 is SMNVEV (reference sequence). This CDR3 is 14 amino acids long. The DNA for the CDR3 is TGTGCCAGTCGCCAGGCGTCTGGCGATCAGCCCCAGCATTTT. Residues: CASRQASGDQPQHF.

Remarks on this clone: Other DNA sequences of this sample code for an identical CDR3. V usage is TRBV19 and J usage is TRBJ1-5, with D tentatively TRBD1 (6 bases). This CDR3 comprises 13 residues. V was clipped by 8 bases and J by 3 bases, with 11 bases between them. CDR1 and CDR2 from the germline V gene are LNHDA and SQIVND (reference sequence). In nucleotides, the CDR3 is TGTGCCAGTCGCACAGGGTTCAATCAGCCCCAGCATTTT. Translating gives CASRTGFNQPQHF. Combining the CDR3 with reference TRBV19 and TRBJ1-5 gives the whole variable domain DGGITQSPKYLFRKEGQNVTLSCEQNLNHDAMYWYRQDPGQGLRLIYYSQIVNDFQKGDIAEGYSVSREKKESFPLTVTSAQKNPTAFYLCASRTGFNQPQHFGDGTRLSIL.

The chain is built from TRBV11-1 and TRBJ2-2, with no clear D. V was clipped by 7 bases and J by 6 bases, with 9 bases between them. Germline CDR1 is SGHAT and CDR2 is FQDESV (reference sequence). CDR3 length: 12 amino acids. CDR3 coding DNA: TGTGCCAGCACCTCCCCTGCCGGGGAGCTGTTTTTT. Residues: CASTSPAGELFF.

The chain recombines TRBV19 with TRBJ1-6, with D perhaps matching TRBD1 (6 bases). Germline loops: CDR1 LNHDA, CDR2 SQIVND (reference sequence). Trimming removed 2 bases from V and 14 bases from J, with 16 bases in between. CDR3 length: 14 residues. The CDR3 reads CASSISWTADTLHF. The DNA for the CDR3 is TGTGCCAGTAGTATATCATGGACAGCGGACACCCTCCACTTT.

The V call is TRBV7-3, the J call TRBJ2-3, with 12 bases matching TRBD2. The V segment lost 5 bases and the J segment 5 bases; nucleotides outside the gene matches: 17. The CDR3 spans 19 residues. Germline CDR1 is SGHTA and CDR2 is FQGTGA. In nucleotides, the CDR3 is TGTGCCAGCAGCCCGAGGGCGGCTAGCGGGAGGGGATTCGTAGATACGCAGTATTTT. Amino acids: CASSPRAASGRGFVDTQYF.

The chain is built from TRBV18 and TRBJ2-1; a possible D gene is TRBD1 (6 bases). Germline V lookup: CDR1 KGHSH, CDR2 LQKENI. This CDR3 has 14 amino acids. Deletions cut 3 bases from V and 6 bases from J, with 12 bases between. The CDR3 spells CASSPIGQSNEQFF. DNA of the CDR3: TGTGCCAGCTCACCGATCGGACAGTCCAATGAGCAGTTCTTC. Based on the CDR3 plus reference TRBV18 and TRBJ2-1, the full variable domain is NAGVMQNPRHLVRRRGQEARLRCSPMKGHSHVYWYRQLPEEGLKFMVYLQKENIIDESGMPKERFSAEFPKEGPSILRIQQVVRGDSAAYFCASSPIGQSNEQFFGPGTRLTVL.

V and J are TRBV30 and TRBJ2-7, with a weak D call TRBD1 (6 bases). Per germline, CDR1 GTSNPN and CDR2 SVGIG (reference sequence). V was cut by 3 bases and J by 5 bases, with 17 bases left in between. The CDR3 covers 14 residues. DNA of the CDR3: TGTGCCTGGAGCAGGGGATTGGTCTCGGACGAGCAGTACTTC. It specifies CAWSRGLVSDEQYF.

The chain uses TRBV11-3 and TRBJ2-3, with 7 nucleotides matching TRBD2. Trimming removed 5 bases from V and 1 base from J; junction bases left unmatched: 12. This CDR3 has 17 amino acids. CDR1 and CDR2 (germline): SGHNT, YENEEA. CDR3 sequence: CASSIRQAGLGTDTQYF. CDR3 bases: TGTGCCAGCAGCATTCGACAAGCGGGGTTGGGCACAGATACGCAGTATTTT.

The chain joins TRBV18 to TRBJ1-4, with 7 bases aligning to TRBD1. The CDR3 contains 15 residues. Germline V gene lookup returns CDR1 KGHSH and CDR2 LQKENI. Trimming removed 1 base from V and 3 bases from J; junction bases left unmatched: 2. The CDR3 bases are TGTGCCAGCTCACCACGAGGGGGCCCTAATGAAAAACTGTTTTTT. Amino acids: CASSPRGGPNEKLFF.

This clone was seen only once. The V call is TRBV29-1, the J call TRBJ2-2, with D perhaps TRBD2 (5 bases). This CDR3 is 14 amino acids long. V was pared by 2 bases and J by 6 bases, with 13 bases between. Per germline, CDR1 SQVTM and CDR2 ANQGSEA. The CDR3 sequence is CSVEWSGSAGELFF. The DNA of the CDR3 is TGCAGCGTTGAATGGTCGGGATCGGCCGGGGAGCTGTTTTTT.

This chain joins TRBV27 and TRBJ2-3, with TRBD1 matching over 8 bases. The CDR3 extends over 14 amino acids. CDR1 MNHEY and CDR2 SMNVEV come from the germline V gene (reference sequence). V lost 4 bases, J lost 6 bases, and 6 bases stayed unmatched. The CDR3 region has the DNA TGTGCCAGCAGTTCCGGACAGGGCTTCGATACGCAGTATTTT. Its protein product is CASSSGQGFDTQYF.

The table lists this clone with a few counts. The V gene is TRBV7-8, the J gene TRBJ2-3; D gene ambiguous. Trimming took 2 bases from V and 2 from J, leaving 11 bases between them. The length of the CDR3 is 15 residues. CDR1 is SGHVS and CDR2 is FQNEAQ in the germline V gene. The CDR3 DNA is TGTGCCAGCAGCTTATTGAACTTTGCCACAGATACGCAGTATTTT. It translates to CASSLLNFATDTQYF.

The chain recombines TRBV5-1 with TRBJ2-1; TRBD2 aligns across 11 bases. Per germline, CDR1 SGHRS and CDR2 YFSETQ. V lost 2 bases, J lost 9 bases, and 7 bases stayed unmatched. CDR3 length: 15 amino acids. The CDR3 sequence: CASSFGLAGGGEQFF. As DNA, the CDR3 is TGCGCCAGCAGCTTCGGGCTAGCGGGAGGTGGTGAGCAGTTCTTC.

The rearrangement joins TRBV23-1 to TRBJ2-2; D is ambiguous. TRBV23-1 is flagged as an ORF with uncertain function. CDR3 length: 15 residues. V lost 0 bases to trimming and J lost 7 bases, with 12 bases between them. For the CDR3, the DNA is TGCGCCAGCAGTCAATCAAGAACCTACCGCGGGGAGCTGTTTTTT. It encodes CASSQSRTYRGELFF.